This is a list of T cell receptor beta chains from one sample in a study of T cell responses to AZD1222 COVID-19 vaccine. Sequenced by immunoSEQ multiplex PCR; TCRdb stores in-frame clones only, minus some. The repertoire holds roughly 90,000 clones, with around 85% as singletons. This specimen consisted of peripheral blood, obtained on day 0 of AZD1222 vaccination. The receptors were sampled from an adult in good health. Each CDR3 is given with its conserved first and last residue. D genes are given only for firm matches. Some rows mark clone size as missing; the rest say once, few, many or name a class of expanded clone.

D,J,V,size,DNA,CDR3
TRBD1,TRBJ1-5,TRBV4-1,NA,TGCGCCAGCAGCCAAGCGCACAGGGGGGGCAATCAGCCCCAGCATTTT,CASSQAHRGGNQPQHF
NA,TRBJ2-7,TRBV7-8,NA,TGTGCCAGCAGCCCTAGGTTTTCACCCCCCTACGAGCAGTACTTC,CASSPRFSPPYEQYF
NA,TRBJ1-4,TRBV25-1,NA,TGTGCCAGCAGTGAATATCTTTCTTTCGGGGGAGGTGAAAAACTGTTTTTT,CASSEYLSFGGGEKLFF
NA,TRBJ2-7,TRBV6-5,NA,TGTGCCAGCAGTCCTAGCGGACAGGCAACCTACGAGCAGTACTTC,CASSPSGQATYEQYF
NA,TRBJ2-5,TRBV2,NA,TGTGCCAGCAGTAGGGAACTAGGAGAGACCCAGTACTTC,CASSRELGETQYF
NA,TRBJ2-1,TRBV5-5,NA,TGTGCCAGCAGCTTGGGGGGTGACAGTCGGAATGAGCAGTTCTTC,CASSLGGDSRNEQFF
TRBD1,TRBJ1-2,TRBV2,NA,TGTGCCAGCAGGGGGGACAGCAACTATGGCTACACCTTC,CASRGDSNYGYTF
TRBD1,TRBJ2-7,TRBV15,NA,TGTGCCACCAGCGAGGACAGGATGTACGAGCAGTACTTC,CATSEDRMYEQYF
TRBD2,TRBJ2-7,TRBV10-3,once,TGTGCCATCACCGAAGGTCGGGAGGGCAGGAGCTTCGAGCAGTACTTC,CAITEGREGRSFEQYF
NA,TRBJ1-5,TRBV10-2,NA,TGCGCCAGCAGTGAGTCGAGTGGGCAGTCCAATCAGCCCCAGCATTTT,CASSESSGQSNQPQHF
NA,TRBJ1-5,TRBV11-2,once,TGTGCCAGCAGCTTCCCCAGGGGCACTCAGCCCCAGCATTTT,CASSFPRGTQPQHF
NA,TRBJ2-2,TRBV11-3,NA,TGTGCCAGCAGCTTAGGCGGGAAGGTTGTCGCCGGGGAGCTGTTTTTT,CASSLGGKVVAGELFF
NA,TRBJ1-1,TRBV5-1,NA,TGCGCCAGCAGCCCACTTCAGAACACTGAAGCTTTCTTT,CASSPLQNTEAFF
NA,TRBJ2-1,TRBV5-4,once,TGTGCCAGCAGCTTGGCCGGGACGCGCCAAAATGAGCAGTTCTTC,CASSLAGTRQNEQFF
TRBD1,TRBJ2-2,TRBV12-3/TRBV12-4,once,TGTGCCAGCAGCCCGGGACAGATTTATGAGCTGTTTTTT,CASSPGQIYELFF
NA,TRBJ2-2,TRBV7-9,few,TGTGCCAGCACCCCCTTGGCGGGGACCGGGGAGCTGTTTTTT,CASTPLAGTGELFF
TRBD1,TRBJ1-2,TRBV5-1,NA,TGCGCCAGCAGCTTGGCCGGGACAGCCTATGGCTACACCTTC,CASSLAGTAYGYTF
TRBD1,TRBJ1-5,TRBV3-1/TRBV3-2,NA,TGTGCCAGCAGCCAAGATCAGGGGGCAAACCAGCCCCAGCATTTT,CASSQDQGANQPQHF
NA,TRBJ2-7,TRBV4-1,few,TGCGCCAGCAGCCAAAGGGGGGAGGAGAGGGACGAGCAGTACTTC,CASSQRGEERDEQYF
NA,TRBJ1-6,TRBV2,few,TGTGCCAGCAGTGAGGGTCCCTATAATTCACCCCTCCACTTT,CASSEGPYNSPLHF
NA,TRBJ2-2,TRBV7-9,NA,TGTGCCAGCCAGTCCGGGGAGCTGTTTTTT,CASQSGELFF
NA,TRBJ1-2,TRBV27,NA,TGTGCCAGCAGTTTATCGAGAACAGTTTTCACTAACTATGGCTACACCTTC,CASSLSRTVFTNYGYTF
NA,TRBJ2-2,TRBV19,once,TGTGCCAGTAGTATCTCCAGGCGGAGCGGGGGGGAGCTGTTTTTT,CASSISRRSGGELFF
TRBD1,TRBJ1-3,TRBV19,NA,TGTGCCAGTAGTATACAGGGGGCTGGAAACACCATATATTTT,CASSIQGAGNTIYF
NA,TRBJ1-1,TRBV5-1,NA,TGCGCCAGCAGCGCGGGGACCGCAAACACTGAAGCTTTCTTT,CASSAGTANTEAFF
NA,TRBJ1-1,TRBV20-1,NA,TGCAGTGCTAGAGAGAACGGTGAAGCTTTCTTT,CSARENGEAFF
TRBD2,TRBJ2-3,TRBV11-2,NA,TGTGCCAGCAGCTTAGGAGTCCTAGCGGGGGATACGCAGTATTTT,CASSLGVLAGDTQYF
NA,TRBJ2-1,TRBV4-1,NA,TGCGCCAGCAGCCAAGCGGGCTCTGCCTACAATGAGCAGTTCTTC,CASSQAGSAYNEQFF
NA,TRBJ1-5,TRBV10-3,once,TGTGCCATCAGTGAGGCAACAGGGAGAAATCAGCCCCAGCATTTT,CAISEATGRNQPQHF
TRBD2,TRBJ2-1,TRBV7-9,NA,TGTGCCAGCAACACCGGGGGGGCGGTCAATGAGCAGTTCTTC,CASNTGGAVNEQFF
NA,TRBJ2-7,TRBV27,NA,TGTGCCAGTGGGGAGACAATCTACGAGCAGTACTTC,CASGETIYEQYF
NA,TRBJ2-4,TRBV3-1/TRBV3-2,NA,TGTGCCAGCAGCGAGAAAAGCGAGGGAGCCAAAAACATTCAGTACTTC,CASSEKSEGAKNIQYF
NA,TRBJ1-3,TRBV2,NA,TGTGCCAGCACCAGAGTCAGCGCCGGAAACACCATATATTTT,CASTRVSAGNTIYF
NA,TRBJ1-6,TRBV11-2,NA,TGTGCCAGCAGGAAAGTGGGTGTAAACAGGCTAAATTCACCCCTCCACTTT,CASRKVGVNRLNSPLHF
NA,TRBJ2-7,TRBV12-3/TRBV12-4,NA,TGTGCCAGCAGTTCCGGCCCCTACGAGCAGTACTTC,CASSSGPYEQYF
NA,TRBJ1-2,TRBV12-3/TRBV12-4,once,TGTGCCAGCAGCCCGGACAGCAACTATGGCTACACCTTC,CASSPDSNYGYTF
TRBD2,TRBJ2-7,TRBV4-2,NA,TGTGCCAGCAGCCAAGGGTGGACCGGGACTAGCGGGAATGTGCAGTACTTC,CASSQGWTGTSGNVQYF
NA,TRBJ1-1,TRBV6-6,NA,TGTGCCAGCAGTGTAATGGGGGACACTGAAGCTTTCTTT,CASSVMGDTEAFF
NA,TRBJ2-7,TRBV11-3,NA,TGTGCCAGCAGCTTAGAGGGTGTAACCTACGAGCAGTACTTC,CASSLEGVTYEQYF
NA,TRBJ2-5,TRBV29-1,NA,TGCAGCGTTCGAGGTGGGGGCATGGGGGAGACCCAGTACTTC,CSVRGGGMGETQYF